This T cell receptor beta chain appears in the sequencing data of a study of a mutant IDH1 vaccine in newly diagnosed glioma. Across the study: In the visit schedule, V12 fell in week 35, while V13 fell in week 47. General study results and limits: Any relationship between pseudoprogression and changes in top peripheral T cell clonotypes seemed absent. Overall, 80% to 95% of patients had vaccine-induced immune responses.

Produced via immunoSEQ multiplex PCR; TCRdb's table is partial and in-frame only. The sample includes around 70,000 clones, roughly 80% of them seen just once. Time point specified: week 35, safety follow-up. Doses consisted of 300 ug of mutant IDH1 20-mer peptide each, paired with topical imiquimod. Comment on this clone: Its antigen remains unidentified.

The receptor was derived from a man aged 18 to 30 with glioma. The specimen was PBMCs, collected from a glioma patient whose treatment included an IDH1 peptide vaccine.

CDR3 DNA sequence: TGCGCCAGCAGCCAAGTAGAAATCGGTACCGGGGAGCTGTTTTTT. It translates to CASSQVEIGTGELFF. V is TRBV4-3 and J is TRBJ2-2; D is undetermined. The CDR3 consists of 15 residues. The V and J ends lost 1 base and 5 bases respectively, with 11 bases between them. Germline V gene lookup returns CDR1 LGHNA and CDR2 YSLEER.